This T cell receptor (beta chain) was identified during a study of blood T cell repertoires in COVID-19. There are 11 residues in the CDR3. Germline values: CDR1 MDHEN, CDR2 SYDVKM. The V and J ends lost 5 bases and 1 base respectively, with 3 bases between them. Original methodology: Amplification of reference gene primers provided the estimated nucleated cell counts. The data were produced by immunoSEQ multiplex PCR, yet TCRdb's version contains in-frame clones alone and is incomplete. V and J calls and clone size are as listed in that table; D and trimming were resolved from the DNA. The data hold more than 80,000 clones, with over 75% observed a single time.

The specimen sequenced was peripheral blood. This TCR was recovered from a woman of 80 years or more with COVID-19, enrolled during active disease. The chain carries TRBV28 and TRBJ2-7; the D is unclear. The CDR3 is CASSASYEQYF. CDR3 DNA sequence: TGTGCCAGCAGTGCGTCCTACGAGCAGTACTTC. Full variable domain (outside the CDR3, taken from reference TRBV28 and TRBJ2-7): DVKVTQSSRYLVKRTGEKVFLECVQDMDHENMFWYRQDPGLGLRLIYFSYDVKMKEKGDIPEGYSVSREKKERFSLILESASTNQTSMYLCASSASYEQYFGPGTRLTVT.